Listed below are T cell receptor beta chains from one sample, sequenced in a study of T cell repertoires and Cas9 in healthy adults. Data came from immunoSEQ multiplex PCR; TCRdb stores just in-frame clones and leaves some out. Of tens of thousands of clones in the sample, roughly nine tenths are singletons; the top ten hold around 1.5%. The sequenced sample consisted of CD4+ effector T cells (CD127+, CD25-, CD137-, CD154-) from PBMCs; culture status not recorded. Every receptor here comes from a human donor in good health. CDR3s include the opening cysteine and the closing phenylalanine or tryptophan. The order of the fields is clone size, V gene, D gene, J gene, CDR3 protein, CDR3 DNA. A D gene is named only where the DNA matches it firmly. Size values are once, few and many counts, or a class for expanded clones, and some rows have none.

>once|TRBV7-2|.|TRBJ2-1
CASSFSSYNEQFF
TGTGCCAGCAGCTTTAGCTCCTACAATGAGCAGTTCTTC
>.|TRBV9|.|TRBJ2-1
CASSGDDREFF
TGTGCCAGCAGCGGCGACGACAGAGAGTTCTTC
>once|TRBV5-1|TRBD1|TRBJ1-1
CASSPMDRTEAFF
TGCGCCAGCAGCCCTATGGACAGGACTGAAGCTTTCTTT
>.|TRBV2|.|TRBJ2-2
CASSMGTGELFF
TGTGCCAGCAGTATGGGCACCGGGGAGCTGTTTTTT
>.|TRBV28|.|TRBJ1-6
CASSLARANNSPLHF
TGTGCCAGCAGTTTAGCCAGGGCCAATAATTCACCCCTCCACTTT
>.|TRBV27|TRBD1|TRBJ1-1
CASSLLSGGEAFF
TGTGCCAGCAGTTTACTTTCAGGGGGTGAAGCTTTCTTT
>.|TRBV6-5|TRBD2|TRBJ2-4
CASKGTSRNIQYF
TGTGCCAGCAAGGGGACTAGCCGGAACATTCAGTACTTC
>.|TRBV15|TRBD1|TRBJ1-2
CATSRAPGQGDYGYTF
TGTGCCACCAGCAGAGCCCCGGGACAGGGGGACTATGGCTACACCTTC
>.|TRBV15|TRBD2|TRBJ2-3
CATSTPSGGTDTQYF
TGTGCCACCAGCACACCTAGCGGGGGCACAGATACGCAGTATTTT
>.|TRBV19|TRBD1|TRBJ1-5
CASTSTWQGALDSNQPQHF
TGTGCCAGTACCTCTACCTGGCAGGGGGCGCTGGATAGCAATCAGCCCCAGCATTTT
>.|TRBV6-5|.|TRBJ1-5
CASRGGGNQPQHF
TGTGCCAGCAGAGGGGGGGGGAATCAGCCCCAGCATTTT
>.|TRBV18|TRBD1|TRBJ1-6
CASSSRQGRNSPLHF
TGTGCCAGCTCATCCCGACAGGGGAGGAATTCACCCCTCCACTTT
>.|TRBV5-1|.|TRBJ2-7
CASDILDRSYSYEQYF
TGCGCCAGCGATATACTGGACCGAAGTTACTCCTACGAGCAGTACTTC
>.|TRBV2|.|TRBJ2-1
CASSEPPAQAYNEQFF
TGTGCCAGCAGTGAACCCCCAGCCCAAGCCTACAATGAGCAGTTCTTC
>.|TRBV10-3|TRBD1|TRBJ2-7
CAAGQASYEQYF
TGTGCCGCGGGACAGGCCTCCTACGAGCAGTACTTC
>.|TRBV11-3|TRBD2|TRBJ2-4
CASRRLAAQGAKNIQYF
TGTGCCAGCAGGAGACTAGCGGCCCAGGGGGCCAAAAACATTCAGTACTTC
>.|TRBV5-1|.|TRBJ2-2
CASSLVAGAPTGELFF
TGCGCCAGCAGCTTGGTCGCGGGGGCCCCCACCGGGGAGCTGTTTTTT
>.|TRBV7-2|.|TRBJ1-1
CASSVAEAFF
TGTGCCAGCAGCGTCGCTGAAGCTTTCTTT
>.|TRBV5-1|.|TRBJ2-1
CASTDGASYNEQFF
TGCGCCAGCACAGATGGGGCGTCCTACAATGAGCAGTTCTTC
>.|TRBV6-1|.|TRBJ2-4
CATSLSWGNIQYF
TGTGCCACGAGTTTGTCTTGGGGAAACATTCAGTACTTC
>.|TRBV7-2|.|TRBJ2-4
CASSPVGVLAKNIQYF
TGTGCCAGCAGCCCGGTTGGAGTTCTAGCCAAAAACATTCAGTACTTC
>.|TRBV28|.|TRBJ1-2
CASSAPQDGSYGYTF
TGTGCCAGCAGTGCTCCCCAGGACGGTTCCTATGGCTACACCTTC
>.|TRBV5-4|.|TRBJ2-4
CASSLVQGGGSKNIQYF
TGTGCCAGCAGCTTGGTTCAAGGTGGGGGATCCAAAAACATTCAGTACTTC
>.|TRBV28|.|TRBJ2-7
CASLPAVAGAHEQYF
TGTGCCAGTCTCCCGGCCGTGGCAGGGGCCCACGAGCAGTACTTC
>.|TRBV6-5|.|TRBJ1-6
CASSIARGNSPLHF
TGTGCCAGCTCAATCGCCAGGGGAAATTCACCCCTCCACTTT
>few|TRBV5-4|.|TRBJ2-3
CASSSPGGADTQYF
TGTGCCAGCAGCTCCCCGGGGGGCGCAGATACGCAGTATTTT
>few|TRBV6-1|.|TRBJ2-2
CASKAPNTGELFF
TGTGCCAGCAAAGCCCCCAACACCGGGGAGCTGTTTTTT
>.|TRBV5-1|TRBD1|TRBJ2-6
CASTLDRVASGANVLTF
TGCGCCAGCACCTTAGACAGGGTCGCCTCTGGGGCCAACGTCCTGACTTTC
>.|TRBV6-1|.|TRBJ2-1
CASSEGRGNNEQFF
TGTGCCAGCAGTGAAGGTCGAGGAAACAATGAGCAGTTCTTC
>.|TRBV29-1|.|TRBJ2-7
CSVGTGPSSYEQYF
TGCAGCGTGGGGACCGGGCCGAGCTCCTACGAGCAGTACTTC
>.|TRBV6-1|TRBD2|TRBJ2-1
CALTRQLAGGDEQFF
TGTGCCCTAACAAGGCAACTAGCGGGAGGGGATGAGCAGTTCTTC
>once|TRBV29-1|.|TRBJ1-1
CSVVGGQGRDKGTEAFF
TGCAGCGTTGTAGGAGGGCAGGGTCGTGACAAAGGCACTGAAGCTTTCTTT
>.|TRBV5-1|.|TRBJ2-3
CASSTRQDTQYF
TGCGCCAGCAGCACTAGACAAGATACGCAGTATTTT
>.|TRBV7-3|TRBD2|TRBJ2-1
CASSSGLAGGGEQFF
TGTGCCAGCAGCTCGGGACTAGCGGGAGGGGGTGAGCAGTTCTTC
>few|TRBV7-3|.|TRBJ1-1
CASSLRGDTEAFF
TGTGCCAGCAGCTTAAGGGGGGACACTGAAGCTTTCTTT
>once|TRBV5-1|TRBD1|TRBJ1-3
CASSTDRGNNTIYF
TGCGCCAGCAGCACGGACAGGGGAAACAACACCATATATTTT
>.|TRBV6-1|.|TRBJ2-3
CASSETTIHVGYF
TGTGCCAGCAGTGAAACGACTATCCATGTTGGGTATTTT
>.|TRBV5-1|.|TRBJ1-5
CASSLEGSGNQPQHF
TGCGCCAGCAGCTTGGAGGGTAGCGGCAATCAGCCCCAGCATTTT
>.|TRBV28|TRBD2|TRBJ2-7
CASSLPGREDSYEQYF
TGTGCCAGCAGTCTCCCCGGGCGGGAGGACTCCTACGAGCAGTACTTC
>.|TRBV7-9|.|TRBJ2-5
CASSSPLRRPAANF
TGTGCCAGCAGCTCACCTCTCCGACGCCCGGCTGCGAACTTC
>once|TRBV6-1|.|TRBJ1-1
CASSEVLGTEAFF
TGTGCCAGCAGTGAAGTTTTGGGGACTGAAGCTTTCTTT
>.|TRBV5-1|.|TRBJ2-5
CASGTEETQYF
TGCGCCAGCGGTACAGAAGAGACCCAGTACTTC
>few|TRBV9|.|TRBJ2-7
CASSVAPSAGLRAYEQYF
TGTGCCAGCAGCGTAGCTCCTAGCGCAGGGTTGAGGGCCTACGAGCAGTACTTC
>few|TRBV28|.|TRBJ1-1
CASSLDGGMNTEAFF
TGTGCCAGCAGTTTAGATGGAGGCATGAACACTGAAGCTTTCTTT
>.|TRBV27|.|TRBJ2-5
CASRSQGRGETQYF
TGTGCCAGCAGATCACAGGGTAGGGGAGAGACCCAGTACTTC
>.|TRBV11-1|.|TRBJ2-3
CASSPGSLRDTQYF
TGTGCCAGCAGCCCCGGGTCGCTCCGAGATACGCAGTATTTT
>.|TRBV30|TRBD2|TRBJ2-7
CAWKGPSGTYEQYF
TGTGCCTGGAAGGGGCCTAGCGGAACCTACGAGCAGTACTTC
>.|TRBV7-9|.|TRBJ1-2
CASSATGGIGYTF
TGTGCCAGCAGCGCCACGGGGGGCATTGGCTACACCTTC
>.|TRBV29-1|.|TRBJ2-3
CSAPSGLSKSTDTQYF
TGCAGCGCCCCCTCAGGACTCTCGAAAAGCACAGATACGCAGTATTTT
>.|TRBV5-6|.|TRBJ1-2
CASSLGHSRPNYGYTF
TGTGCCAGCAGCTTAGGACATAGCAGACCCAACTATGGCTACACCTTC
>.|TRBV6-5|.|TRBJ2-7
CASSPDLWAYEQYF
TGTGCCAGCAGCCCGGATCTTTGGGCCTACGAGCAGTACTTC
>.|TRBV18|.|TRBJ2-5
CASSRNPGGNGETQYF
TGTGCCAGCTCAAGGAACCCAGGGGGGAATGGGGAGACCCAGTACTTC
>.|TRBV20-1|.|TRBJ2-1
CSARVAHEQFF
TGCAGTGCACGGGTGGCCCATGAGCAGTTCTTC